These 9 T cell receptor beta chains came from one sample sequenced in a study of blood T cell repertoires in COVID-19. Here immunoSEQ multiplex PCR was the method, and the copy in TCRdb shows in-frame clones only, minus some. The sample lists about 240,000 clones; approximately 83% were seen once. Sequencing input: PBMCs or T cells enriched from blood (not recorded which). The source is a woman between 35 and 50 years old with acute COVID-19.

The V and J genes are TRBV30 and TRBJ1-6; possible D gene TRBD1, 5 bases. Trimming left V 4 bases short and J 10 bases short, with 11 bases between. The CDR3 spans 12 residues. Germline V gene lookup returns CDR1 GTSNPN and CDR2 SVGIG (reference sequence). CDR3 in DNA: TGTGCCTGGATTACAGGCAGCTCACCCCTCCACTTT. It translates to CAWITGSSPLHF.

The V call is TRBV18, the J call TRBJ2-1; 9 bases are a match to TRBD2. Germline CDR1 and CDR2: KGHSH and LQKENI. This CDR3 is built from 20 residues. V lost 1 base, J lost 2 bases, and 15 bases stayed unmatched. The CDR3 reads CASSPLRQGKREVTYNEQFF. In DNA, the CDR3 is TGTGCCAGCTCACCACTCAGGCAGGGTAAGCGGGAGGTCACCTACAATGAGCAGTTCTTC. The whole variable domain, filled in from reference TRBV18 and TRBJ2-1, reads NAGVMQNPRHLVRRRGQEARLRCSPMKGHSHVYWYRQLPEEGLKFMVYLQKENIIDESGMPKERFSAEFPKEGPSILRIQQVVRGDSAAYFCASSPLRQGKREVTYNEQFFGPGTRLTVL.

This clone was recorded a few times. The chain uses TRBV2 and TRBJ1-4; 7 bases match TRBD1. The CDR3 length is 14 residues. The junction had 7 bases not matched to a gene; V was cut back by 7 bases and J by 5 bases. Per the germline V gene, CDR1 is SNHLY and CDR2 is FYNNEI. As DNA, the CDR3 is TGTGCCAGCAAGGCGACAGGGCAAAATGAAAAACTGTTTTTT. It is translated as CASKATGQNEKLFF.

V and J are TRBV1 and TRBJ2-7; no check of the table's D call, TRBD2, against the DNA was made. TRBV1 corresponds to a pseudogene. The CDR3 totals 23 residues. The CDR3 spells CTSSQEEGASRTSGCSSSYEQYF. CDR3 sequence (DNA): TGCACCAGCAGCCAAGAAGAAGGTGCGTCTCGGACTAGCGGGTGTTCGAGCTCCTACGAGCAGTACTTC.

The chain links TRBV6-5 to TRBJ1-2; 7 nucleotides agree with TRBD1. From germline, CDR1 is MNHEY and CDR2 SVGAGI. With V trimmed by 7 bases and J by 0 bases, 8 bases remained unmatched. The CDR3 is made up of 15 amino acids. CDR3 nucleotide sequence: TGTGCCAGCACTCACAGGGACAGCGCTAACTATGGCTACACCTTC. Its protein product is CASTHRDSANYGYTF.

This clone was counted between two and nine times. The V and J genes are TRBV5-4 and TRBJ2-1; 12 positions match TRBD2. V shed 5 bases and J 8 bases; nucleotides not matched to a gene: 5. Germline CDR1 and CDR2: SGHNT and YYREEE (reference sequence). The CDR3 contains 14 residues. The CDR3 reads CASRLAGGIDEQFF. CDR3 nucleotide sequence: TGTGCCAGCAGGCTAGCGGGAGGGATCGATGAGCAGTTCTTC.

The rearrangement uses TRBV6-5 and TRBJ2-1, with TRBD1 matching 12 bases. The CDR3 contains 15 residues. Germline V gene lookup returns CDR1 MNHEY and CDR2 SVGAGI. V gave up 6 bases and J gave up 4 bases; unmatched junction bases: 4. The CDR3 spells CASRGTGGMYNEQFF. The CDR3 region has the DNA TGTGCCAGCAGAGGGACAGGGGGCATGTACAATGAGCAGTTCTTC.

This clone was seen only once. In DNA, the CDR3 is TGTGCCAGCAGCCCCCAGGGTGGCACCTACAATGAGCAGTTCTTC. Protein: CASSPQGGTYNEQFF. J is TRBJ2-1 and V is TRBV7-3; perhaps TRBD1 as D (5 bases). CDR3 length: 15 amino acids. Germline V gene lookup returns CDR1 SGHTA and CDR2 FQGTGA. V lost 5 bases, J lost 2 bases, and 13 bases lay in between. Supplemented by reference TRBV7-3 and TRBJ2-1, the full variable domain reads GAGVSQTPSNKVTEKGKYVELRCDPISGHTALYWYRQSLGQGPEFLIYFQGTGAADDSGLPNDRFFAVRPEGSVSTLKIQRTERGDSAVYLCASSPQGGTYNEQFFGPGTRLTVL.

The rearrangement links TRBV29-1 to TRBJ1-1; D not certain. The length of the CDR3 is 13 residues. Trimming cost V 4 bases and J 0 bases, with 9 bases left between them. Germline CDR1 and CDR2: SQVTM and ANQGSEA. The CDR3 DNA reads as TGCAGCGTTGCCACCACACTGAACACTGAAGCTTTCTTT. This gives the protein CSVATTLNTEAFF.